Listed below are T cell receptor beta chains from one sample, sequenced in a study of T cells expressing NK-cell markers. TCRdb reprocessed the 5' RACE reads and stores each CDR3 protein as one record, lacking DNA. The sample shows 200,000 to 300,000 distinct CDR3 sequences, and about 0.4% sits with its ten largest clones. The sample taken for sequencing was blood T cells: a sorted CD56 or NKG2C T cell subset, CD4+ or CD8+ T cells, or bulk PBMC T cells (not recorded which). Every receptor here comes from a man between 18 and 35 years old in good health. CDR3s include the opening cysteine and the closing phenylalanine or tryptophan.

j_gene: TRBJ2-1
v_gene: TRBV24-1
CDR3aa: CATSDRTKYNEQFF

j_gene: TRBJ2-2
v_gene: TRBV20-1
CDR3aa: CSASRGQSKNTGELFF

j_gene: TRBJ1-1
v_gene: TRBV5-4
CDR3aa: CASTNSLNTEAFF

j_gene: TRBJ2-2
v_gene: TRBV29-1
CDR3aa: CSVRRPGRSLAGELFF

j_gene: TRBJ2-4
v_gene: TRBV5-1
CDR3aa: CASSSQGIAKNIQYF

j_gene: TRBJ1-5
v_gene: TRBV4-1
CDR3aa: CASSQAFDRGSNQPQHF

j_gene: TRBJ1-3
v_gene: TRBV10-3
CDR3aa: CAISESQVRSGNTIYF

j_gene: TRBJ2-1
v_gene: TRBV6-2/TRBV6-3
CDR3aa: CASTGAGPYNEQFF

j_gene: TRBJ1-3
v_gene: TRBV12-3/TRBV12-4
CDR3aa: CASSLARTLDLNTIYF

j_gene: TRBJ2-3
v_gene: TRBV3-1
CDR3aa: CASSKISGRQADTQYF

j_gene: TRBJ2-3
v_gene: TRBV20-1
CDR3aa: CSAGLTSGNTQYF

j_gene: TRBJ2-7
v_gene: TRBV5-6
CDR3aa: CASSFRTGNEQYF

j_gene: TRBJ2-1
v_gene: TRBV20-1
CDR3aa: CSARDWLAGVFF

j_gene: TRBJ1-5
v_gene: TRBV6-1
CDR3aa: CASSAYRGPNQPQHF

j_gene: TRBJ2-2
v_gene: TRBV29-1
CDR3aa: CSVVMWGANTGELFF

j_gene: TRBJ1-2
v_gene: TRBV4-3
CDR3aa: CASSQETQRVGGYTF

j_gene: TRBJ2-1
v_gene: TRBV4-1
CDR3aa: CASSQEGTPYNEQFF